Listed here are 5 T cell receptor beta chains from one sample, sequenced in a study of shared T cell receptors in the human thymus. Measured with immunoSEQ multiplex PCR; TCRdb has only the in-frame clones, and not every one. The sample carries 700,000 or so clones, over 75% recorded once. The same data also went into a second study, on human thymus T cells.

Sequenced input: thymocytes. The receptor set was obtained from a girl under three years old with a congenital heart defect.

The chain employs TRBV28 and TRBJ2-5; TRBD2 matches 9 bases. In germline, CDR1 is MDHEN, CDR2 SYDVKM. The CDR3 length is 16 residues. V was pared by 6 bases and J by 5 bases, with 13 bases of the junction left unmatched. DNA of the CDR3: TGTGCCAGCAGGGGCACCGGGACTAGCCCCCGGGAGACCCAGTACTTC. Translation gives CASRGTGTSPRETQYF. The full variable domain, completed using reference TRBV28 and TRBJ2-5, is DVKVTQSSRYLVKRTGEKVFLECVQDMDHENMFWYRQDPGLGLRLIYFSYDVKMKEKGDIPEGYSVSREKKERFSLILESASTNQTSMYLCASRGTGTSPRETQYFGPGTRLLVL.

The V and J genes are TRBV5-5 and TRBJ1-2; 8 positions match TRBD1. J was trimmed by 5 bases and V by 2 bases; bases with no gene match: 8. Germline values: CDR1 SGHKS, CDR2 YYEKEE (reference sequence). The CDR3 contains 15 residues. The CDR3 nucleotides are TGTGCCAGCAGCTTTGGGGCCAGGGGGCTTTATGGCTACACCTTC. Translated: CASSFGARGLYGYTF.

This chain joins TRBV7-9 and TRBJ1-2, with TRBD1 identical over 7 bases. This CDR3 comprises 12 residues. V trimming: 5 bases; J trimming: 8 bases; junction bases outside the gene matches: 5. Germline V gene data show CDR1 as SEHNR and CDR2 as FQNEAQ (reference sequence). The CDR3 region is CASSQGVGGYTF. CDR3 DNA sequence: TGTGCCAGCAGCCAGGGGGTAGGGGGCTACACCTTC.

The CDR3 DNA is TGCAGCGTATTTCCTGCCCTCCATAAGTGGAGGATAGATACGCAGTATTTT. Its translation is CSVFPALHKWRIDTQYF. The chain recombines TRBV29-1 with TRBJ2-3; the D gene is possibly TRBD2 (5 bases). The CDR3 extends over 17 amino acids. CDR1 and CDR2 (germline): SQVTM, ANQGSEA. V gave up 6 bases and J gave up 5 bases, with 27 bases separating them.

This clone was observed a single time. The gene calls are TRBV25-1 and TRBJ1-2; D is unresolved. V was pared by 2 bases and J by 1 base, with 11 bases between. Germline loops: CDR1 MGHDK, CDR2 SYGVNS. The length of the CDR3 is 15 residues. CDR3 DNA sequence: TGTGCCAGCAGTGAACAAAACGGGATTAACTATGGCTACACCTTC. This codes for CASSEQNGINYGYTF.